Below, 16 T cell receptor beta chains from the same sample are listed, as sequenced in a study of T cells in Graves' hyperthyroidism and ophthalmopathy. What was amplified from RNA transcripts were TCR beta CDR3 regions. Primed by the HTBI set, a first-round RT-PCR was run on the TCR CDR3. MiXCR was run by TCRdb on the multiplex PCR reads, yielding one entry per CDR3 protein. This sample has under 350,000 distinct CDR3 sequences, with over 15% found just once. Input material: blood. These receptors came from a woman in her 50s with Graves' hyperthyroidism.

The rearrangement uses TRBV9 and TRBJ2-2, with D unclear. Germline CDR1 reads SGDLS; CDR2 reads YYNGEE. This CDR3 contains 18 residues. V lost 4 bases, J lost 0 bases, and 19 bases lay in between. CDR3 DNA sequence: TGTGCCAGCAGCCCCCGGCGGCTTGTTAGCCCGAACACCGGGGAGCTGTTTTTT. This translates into CASSPRRLVSPNTGELFF.

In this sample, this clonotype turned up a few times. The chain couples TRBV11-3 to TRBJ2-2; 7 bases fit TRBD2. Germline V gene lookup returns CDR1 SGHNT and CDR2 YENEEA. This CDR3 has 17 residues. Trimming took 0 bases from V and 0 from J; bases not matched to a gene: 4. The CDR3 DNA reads TGTGCCAGCAGCTTAGAAACTAGCGCCACGAACACCGGGGAGCTGTTTTTT. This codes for CASSLETSATNTGELFF.

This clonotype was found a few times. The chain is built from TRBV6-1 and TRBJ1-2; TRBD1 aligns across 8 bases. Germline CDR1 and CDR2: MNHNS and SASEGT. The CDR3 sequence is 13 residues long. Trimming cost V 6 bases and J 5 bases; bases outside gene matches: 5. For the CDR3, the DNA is TGTGCCAGCAGGGACAGGGTGTTTTATGGCTACACCTTC. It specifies CASRDRVFYGYTF.

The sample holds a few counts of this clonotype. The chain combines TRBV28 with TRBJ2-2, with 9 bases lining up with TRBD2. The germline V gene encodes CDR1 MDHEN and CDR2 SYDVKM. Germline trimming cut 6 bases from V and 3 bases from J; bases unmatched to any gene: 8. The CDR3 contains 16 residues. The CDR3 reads CASSSREREDTGELFF. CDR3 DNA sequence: TGTGCCAGCAGCTCTAGAGAGCGGGAGGACACCGGGGAGCTGTTTTTT.

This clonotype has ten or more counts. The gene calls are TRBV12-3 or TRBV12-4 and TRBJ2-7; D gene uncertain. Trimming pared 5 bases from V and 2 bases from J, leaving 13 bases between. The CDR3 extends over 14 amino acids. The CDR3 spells CASSRGPDAYEQYF. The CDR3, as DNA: TGTGCCAGCAGTCGAGGCCCGGACGCCTACGAGCAGTACTTC.

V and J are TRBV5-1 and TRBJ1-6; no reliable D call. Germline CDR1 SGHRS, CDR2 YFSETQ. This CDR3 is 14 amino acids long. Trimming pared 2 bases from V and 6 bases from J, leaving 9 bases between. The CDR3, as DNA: TGCGCCAGCAGCTTCTACTTCAGTAATTCACCCCTCCACTTT. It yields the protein CASSFYFSNSPLHF. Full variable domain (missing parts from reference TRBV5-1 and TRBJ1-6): KAGVTQTPRYLIKTRGQQVTLSCSPISGHRSVSWYQQTPGQGLQFLFEYFSETQRNKGNFPGRFSGRQFSNSRSEMNVSTLELGDSALYLCASSFYFSNSPLHFGNGTRLTVT.

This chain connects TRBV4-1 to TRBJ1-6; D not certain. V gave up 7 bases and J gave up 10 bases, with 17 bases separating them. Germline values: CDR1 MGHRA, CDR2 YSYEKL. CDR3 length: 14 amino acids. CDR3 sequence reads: CASNRERVKSPLHF. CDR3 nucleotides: TGCGCCAGCAACCGGGAGAGGGTGAAGTCACCCCTCCACTTT.

CDR3 nucleotide sequence: TGCGCCAGCAGCCAGGCCGGGGTGACGCAGTATTTT. It specifies CASSQAGVTQYF. This chain links TRBV4-1 with TRBJ2-3, with a weak D call TRBD2 (5 bases). V lost 3 bases and J 9 bases, leaving 10 bases between the germline ends. The CDR3 runs 12 residues. CDR1 and CDR2 from the germline V gene are MGHRA and YSYEKL.

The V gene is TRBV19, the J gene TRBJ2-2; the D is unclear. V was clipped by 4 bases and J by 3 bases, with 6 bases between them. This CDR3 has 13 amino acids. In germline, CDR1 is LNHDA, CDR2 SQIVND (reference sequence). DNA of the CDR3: TGTGCCAGTAGTAAGTCAGACACCGGGGAGCTGTTTTTT. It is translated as CASSKSDTGELFF.

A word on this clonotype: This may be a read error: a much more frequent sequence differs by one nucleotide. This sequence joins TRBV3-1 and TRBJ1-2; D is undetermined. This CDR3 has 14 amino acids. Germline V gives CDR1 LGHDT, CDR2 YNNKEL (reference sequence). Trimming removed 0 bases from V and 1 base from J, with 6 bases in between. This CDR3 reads CASSQDGHNYGYTF. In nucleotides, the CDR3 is TGTGCCAGCAGCCAAGATGGCCATAACTATGGCTACACCTTC.

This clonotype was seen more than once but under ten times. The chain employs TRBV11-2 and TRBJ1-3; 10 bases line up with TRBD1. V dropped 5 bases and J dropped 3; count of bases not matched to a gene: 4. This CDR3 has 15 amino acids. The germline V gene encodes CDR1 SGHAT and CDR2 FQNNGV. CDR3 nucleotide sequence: TGTGCCAGCAGCCCCGGGACAGGGGTTGGAAACACCATATATTTT. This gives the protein CASSPGTGVGNTIYF.

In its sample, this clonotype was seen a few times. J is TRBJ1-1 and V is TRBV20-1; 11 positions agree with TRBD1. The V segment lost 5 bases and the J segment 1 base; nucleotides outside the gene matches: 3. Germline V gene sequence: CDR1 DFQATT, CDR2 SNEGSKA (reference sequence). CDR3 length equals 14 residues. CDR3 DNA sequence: TGCAGTGCTGGGGACAGGGGGACGAACACTGAAGCTTTCTTT. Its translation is CSAGDRGTNTEAFF.

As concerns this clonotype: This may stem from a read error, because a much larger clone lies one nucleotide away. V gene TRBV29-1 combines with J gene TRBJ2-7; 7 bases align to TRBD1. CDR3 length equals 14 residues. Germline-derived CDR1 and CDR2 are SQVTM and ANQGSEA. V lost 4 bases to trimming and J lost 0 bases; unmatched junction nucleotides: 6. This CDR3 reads CSVATGTHSYEQYF. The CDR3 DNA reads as TGCAGCGTTGCGACAGGGACACACTCCTACGAGCAGTACTTC.

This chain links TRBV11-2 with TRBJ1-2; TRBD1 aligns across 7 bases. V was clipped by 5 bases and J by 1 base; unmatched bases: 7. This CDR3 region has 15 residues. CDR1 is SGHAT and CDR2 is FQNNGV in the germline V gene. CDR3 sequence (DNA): TGTGCCAGCAGCCTCGGGACAGAGAATAACTATGGCTACACCTTC. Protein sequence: CASSLGTENNYGYTF.

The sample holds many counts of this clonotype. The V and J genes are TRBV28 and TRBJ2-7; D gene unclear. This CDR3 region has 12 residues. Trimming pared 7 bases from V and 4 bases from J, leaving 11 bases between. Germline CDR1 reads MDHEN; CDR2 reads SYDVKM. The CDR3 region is CASTRPSYEQYF. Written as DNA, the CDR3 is TGTGCCAGCACCAGGCCGTCTTACGAGCAGTACTTC.

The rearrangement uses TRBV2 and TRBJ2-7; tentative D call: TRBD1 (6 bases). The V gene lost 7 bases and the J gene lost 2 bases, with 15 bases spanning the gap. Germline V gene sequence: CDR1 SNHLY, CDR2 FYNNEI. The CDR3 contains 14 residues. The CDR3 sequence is CASKPDQGTYEQYV. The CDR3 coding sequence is TGTGCCAGCAAACCCGATCAGGGGACCTACGAGCAGTACGTC.